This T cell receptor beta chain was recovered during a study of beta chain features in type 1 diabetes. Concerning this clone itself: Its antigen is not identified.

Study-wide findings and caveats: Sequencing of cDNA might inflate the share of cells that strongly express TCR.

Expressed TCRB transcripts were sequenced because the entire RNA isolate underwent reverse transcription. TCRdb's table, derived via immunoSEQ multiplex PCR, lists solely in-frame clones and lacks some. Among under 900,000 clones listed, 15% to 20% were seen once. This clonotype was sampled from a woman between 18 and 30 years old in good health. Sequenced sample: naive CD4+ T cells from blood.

The CDR3 DNA reads TGTGCCAGCAGCCTTACTAGTACCCAATACAATGAGCAGTTCTTC. This translates into CASSLTSTQYNEQFF. The V call is TRBV5-5, the J call TRBJ2-1; perhaps TRBD2 as D (5 bases). Germline lookup yields CDR1 SGHKS and CDR2 YYEKEE (reference sequence). The ends were cut back, 4 bases at V and 4 bases at J, with 15 bases in the middle. The CDR3 consists of 15 residues.